This TCR beta chain was captured in a study of regulatory T cells in long-lasting Graves disease. This clonotype was counted at least ten times. Both iRepertoire HTBI primers and Arm-PCR of CDR3 regions were used to build the TCR beta libraries. TCRdb passed the multiplex PCR reads through MiXCR, listing each CDR3 protein once. The sample comprises fewer than 450,000 distinct CDR3 sequences, about 15% of which are singletons, and approximately 7.8% rests with the top ten. V dropped 6 bases and J dropped 7; count of bases not matched to a gene: 9. Germline lookup yields CDR1 SEHNR and CDR2 FQNEAQ (reference sequence). The CDR3 is 15 amino acids. Noted time point: newly diagnosed GD, antithyroid drugs for less than 3 months. PBMC-derived RNA was used for the TCR library. Graves' disease diagnosis used American Thyroid Association guidelines. This sample was also put to use in a study of T cells in Graves' hyperthyroidism and ophthalmopathy. That report notes: Graves' hyperthyroidism is called stable when ophthalmopathy does not progress within 18 months. Among the patients, aged 18 to 65, hyperthyroidism was newly diagnosed and had lasted under 2 months. Carried out on the TCR CDR3, a first-round RT-PCR used the HTBI primer set.

The chain joins TRBV7-9 to TRBJ2-1, with 10 bases fitting TRBD1. Sequences were derived from peripheral blood mononuclear cells (PBMCs), sampled at new diagnosis, from a patient treated with antithyroid drugs. This TCR was recovered from a middle-aged woman with Graves disease. In nucleotides, the CDR3 is TGTGCCAGCAGTTCGCCCGGGACAGGGGTGAATGAGCAGTTCTTC. Residues: CASSSPGTGVNEQFF.